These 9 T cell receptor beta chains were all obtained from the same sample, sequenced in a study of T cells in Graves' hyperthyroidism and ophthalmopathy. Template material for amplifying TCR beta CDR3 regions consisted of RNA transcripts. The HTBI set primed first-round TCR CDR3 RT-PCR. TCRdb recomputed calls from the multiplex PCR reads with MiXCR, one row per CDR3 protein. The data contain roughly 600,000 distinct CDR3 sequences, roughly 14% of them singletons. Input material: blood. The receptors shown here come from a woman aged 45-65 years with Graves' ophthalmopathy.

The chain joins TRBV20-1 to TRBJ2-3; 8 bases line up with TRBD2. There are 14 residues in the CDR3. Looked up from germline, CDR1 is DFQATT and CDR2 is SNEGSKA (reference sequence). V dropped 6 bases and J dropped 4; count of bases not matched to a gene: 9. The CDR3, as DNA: TGCAGTGCCGGGCAAGCGGGAGAGGCAGATACGCAGTATTTT. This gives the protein CSAGQAGEADTQYF.

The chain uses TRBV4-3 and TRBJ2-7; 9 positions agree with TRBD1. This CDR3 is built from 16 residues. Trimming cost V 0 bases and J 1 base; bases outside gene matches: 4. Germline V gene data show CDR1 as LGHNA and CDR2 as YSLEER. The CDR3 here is CASSQDTGGTSYEQYF. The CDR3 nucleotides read TGCGCCAGCAGCCAAGATACAGGGGGCACATCCTACGAGCAGTACTTC.

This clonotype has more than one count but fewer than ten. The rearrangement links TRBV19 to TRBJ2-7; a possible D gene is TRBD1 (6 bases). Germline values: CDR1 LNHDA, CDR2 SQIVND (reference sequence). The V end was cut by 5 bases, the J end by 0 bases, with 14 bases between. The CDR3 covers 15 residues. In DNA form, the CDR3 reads TGTGCCAGTAGTGGGGGACATAGGGTCTCCTACGAGCAGTACTTC. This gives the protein CASSGGHRVSYEQYF. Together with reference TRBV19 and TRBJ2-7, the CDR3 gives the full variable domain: DGGITQSPKYLFRKEGQNVTLSCEQNLNHDAMYWYRQDPGQGLRLIYYSQIVNDFQKGDIAEGYSVSREKKESFPLTVTSAQKNPTAFYLCASSGGHRVSYEQYFGPGTRLTVT.

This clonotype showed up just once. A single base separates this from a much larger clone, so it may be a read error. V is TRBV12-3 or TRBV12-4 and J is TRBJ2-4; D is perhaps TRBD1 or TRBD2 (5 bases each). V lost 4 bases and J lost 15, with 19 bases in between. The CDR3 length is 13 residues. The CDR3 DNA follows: TGTGCCAGCAGTTATACGGGGTCGGGGCTGGGGTACTTC. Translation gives CASSYTGSGLGYF.

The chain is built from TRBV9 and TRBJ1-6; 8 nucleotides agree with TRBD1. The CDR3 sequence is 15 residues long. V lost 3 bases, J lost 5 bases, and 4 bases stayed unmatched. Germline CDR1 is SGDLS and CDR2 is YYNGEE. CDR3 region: CASSAGQGDNSPLHF. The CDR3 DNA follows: TGTGCCAGCAGCGCCGGACAGGGTGATAATTCACCCCTCCACTTT.

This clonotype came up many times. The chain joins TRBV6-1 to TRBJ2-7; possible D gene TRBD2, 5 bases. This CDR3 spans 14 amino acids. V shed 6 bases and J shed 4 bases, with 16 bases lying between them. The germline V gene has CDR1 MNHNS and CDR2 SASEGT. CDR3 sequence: CASRIERAAYEQYF. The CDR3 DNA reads TGTGCCAGCAGAATCGAGAGGGCTGCATACGAGCAGTACTTC.

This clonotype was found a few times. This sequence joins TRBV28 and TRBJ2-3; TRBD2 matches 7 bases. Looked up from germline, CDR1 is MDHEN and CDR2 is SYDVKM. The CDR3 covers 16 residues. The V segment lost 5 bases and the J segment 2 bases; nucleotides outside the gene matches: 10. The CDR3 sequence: CASSGDSGGYTDTQYF. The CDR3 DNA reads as TGTGCCAGCAGTGGTGACTCGGGGGGATACACAGATACGCAGTATTTT.

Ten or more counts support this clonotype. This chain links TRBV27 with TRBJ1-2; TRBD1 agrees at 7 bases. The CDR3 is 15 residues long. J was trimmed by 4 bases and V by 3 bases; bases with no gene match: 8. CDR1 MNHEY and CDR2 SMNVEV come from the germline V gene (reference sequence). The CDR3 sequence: CASSLTGNQIYGYTF. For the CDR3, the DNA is TGTGCCAGCAGTTTGACAGGGAACCAGATCTATGGCTACACCTTC.

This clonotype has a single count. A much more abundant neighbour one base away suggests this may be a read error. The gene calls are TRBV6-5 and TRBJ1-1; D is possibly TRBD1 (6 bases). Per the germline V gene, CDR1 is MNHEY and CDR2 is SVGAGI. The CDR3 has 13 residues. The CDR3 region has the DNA TGTGTCAGCAGTTTGGGGGCGCGGACTGAAGCTTTCTTT. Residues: CVSSLGARTEAFF.